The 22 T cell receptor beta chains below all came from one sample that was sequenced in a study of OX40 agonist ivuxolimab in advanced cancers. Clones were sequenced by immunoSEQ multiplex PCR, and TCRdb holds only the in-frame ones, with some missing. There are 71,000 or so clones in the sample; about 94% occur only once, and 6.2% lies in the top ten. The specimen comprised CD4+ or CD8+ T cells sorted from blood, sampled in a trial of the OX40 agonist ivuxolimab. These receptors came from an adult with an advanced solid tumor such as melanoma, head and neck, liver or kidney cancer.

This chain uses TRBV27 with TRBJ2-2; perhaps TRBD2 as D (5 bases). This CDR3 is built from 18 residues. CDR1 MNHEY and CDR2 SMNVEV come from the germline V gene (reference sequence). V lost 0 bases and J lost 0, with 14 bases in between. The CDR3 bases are TGTGCCAGCAGTTTATCTTTCCACGTACTAGCGAACACCGGGGAGCTGTTTTTT. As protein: CASSLSFHVLANTGELFF.

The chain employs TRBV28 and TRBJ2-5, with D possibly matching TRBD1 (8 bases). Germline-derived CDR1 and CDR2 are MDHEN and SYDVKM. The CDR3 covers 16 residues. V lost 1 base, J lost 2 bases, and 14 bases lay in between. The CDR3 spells CASSLSYRGGQETQYF. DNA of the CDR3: TGTGCCAGCAGTTTATCATACAGGGGGGGACAAGAGACCCAGTACTTC.

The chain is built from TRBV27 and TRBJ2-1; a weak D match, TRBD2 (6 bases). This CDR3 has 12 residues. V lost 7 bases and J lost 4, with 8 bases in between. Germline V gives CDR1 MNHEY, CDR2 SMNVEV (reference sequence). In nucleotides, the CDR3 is TGTGCCAGCAACGGGGGTTACAATGAGCAGTTCTTC. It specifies CASNGGYNEQFF.

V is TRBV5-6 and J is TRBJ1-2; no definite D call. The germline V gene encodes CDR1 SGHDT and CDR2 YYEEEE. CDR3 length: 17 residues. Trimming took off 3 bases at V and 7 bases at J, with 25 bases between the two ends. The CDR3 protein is CASSSPPKVRLFTGYTF. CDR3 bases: TGTGCCAGCAGCTCCCCGCCGAAGGTCAGGCTCTTTACTGGCTACACCTTC. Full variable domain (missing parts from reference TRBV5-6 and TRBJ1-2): DAGVTQSPTHLIKTRGQQVTLRCSPKSGHDTVSWYQQALGQGPQFIFQYYEEEERQRGNFPDRFSGHQFPNYSSELNVNALLLGDSALYLCASSSPPKVRLFTGYTFGSGTRLTVV.

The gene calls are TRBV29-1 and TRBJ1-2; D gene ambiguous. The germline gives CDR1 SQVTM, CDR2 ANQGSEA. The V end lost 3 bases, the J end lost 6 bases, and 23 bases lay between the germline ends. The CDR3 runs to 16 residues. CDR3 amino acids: CSVDYVAGLVIDGYTF. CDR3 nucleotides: TGCAGCGTTGATTATGTCGCAGGCTTGGTTATCGATGGCTACACCTTC.

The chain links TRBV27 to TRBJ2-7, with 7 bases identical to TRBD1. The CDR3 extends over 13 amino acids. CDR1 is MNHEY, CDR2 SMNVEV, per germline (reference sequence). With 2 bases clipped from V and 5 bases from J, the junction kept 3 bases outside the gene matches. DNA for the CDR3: TGTGCCAGCAGTTTAACAGGGGCCCACGAGCAGTACTTC. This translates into CASSLTGAHEQYF.

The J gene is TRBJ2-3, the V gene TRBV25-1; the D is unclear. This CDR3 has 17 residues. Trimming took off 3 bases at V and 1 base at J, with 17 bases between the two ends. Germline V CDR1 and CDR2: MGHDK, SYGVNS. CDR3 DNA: TGTGCCAGCAGTGATTTCGGCTCCTCTACCCGCACAGATACGCAGTATTTT. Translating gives CASSDFGSSTRTDTQYF.

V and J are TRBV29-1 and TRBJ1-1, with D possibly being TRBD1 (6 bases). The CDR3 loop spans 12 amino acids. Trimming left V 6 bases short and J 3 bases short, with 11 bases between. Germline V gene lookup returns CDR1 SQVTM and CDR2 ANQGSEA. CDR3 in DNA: TGCAGCGTAATAGGGGGGGACACTGAAGCTTTCTTT. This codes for CSVIGGDTEAFF.

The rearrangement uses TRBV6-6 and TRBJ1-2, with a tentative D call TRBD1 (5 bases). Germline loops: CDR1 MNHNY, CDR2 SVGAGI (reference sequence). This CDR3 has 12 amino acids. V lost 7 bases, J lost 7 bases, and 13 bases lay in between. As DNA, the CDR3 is TGTGCCAGCATCGCAGGGCAGGGTGGCTACACCTTC. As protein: CASIAGQGGYTF.

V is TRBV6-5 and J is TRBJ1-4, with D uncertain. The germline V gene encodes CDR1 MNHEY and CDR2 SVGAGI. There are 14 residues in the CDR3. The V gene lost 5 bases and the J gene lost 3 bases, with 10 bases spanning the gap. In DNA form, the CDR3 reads TGTGCCAGCAGTAGGCAATCAGCTAATGAAAAACTGTTTTTT. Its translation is CASSRQSANEKLFF.

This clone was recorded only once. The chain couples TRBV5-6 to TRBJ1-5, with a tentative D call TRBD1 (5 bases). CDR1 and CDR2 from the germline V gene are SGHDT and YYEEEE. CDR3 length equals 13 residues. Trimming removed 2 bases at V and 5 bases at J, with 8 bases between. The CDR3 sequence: CASSFGGDQPQHF. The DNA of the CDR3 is TGTGCCAGCAGCTTCGGAGGGGATCAGCCCCAGCATTTT.

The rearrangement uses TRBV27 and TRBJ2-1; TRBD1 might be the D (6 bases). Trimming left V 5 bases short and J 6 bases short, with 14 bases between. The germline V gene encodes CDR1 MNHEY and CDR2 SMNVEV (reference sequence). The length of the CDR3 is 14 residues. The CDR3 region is CASSPGTWGNEQFF. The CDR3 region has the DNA TGTGCCAGCAGTCCAGGGACATGGGGCAATGAGCAGTTCTTC.

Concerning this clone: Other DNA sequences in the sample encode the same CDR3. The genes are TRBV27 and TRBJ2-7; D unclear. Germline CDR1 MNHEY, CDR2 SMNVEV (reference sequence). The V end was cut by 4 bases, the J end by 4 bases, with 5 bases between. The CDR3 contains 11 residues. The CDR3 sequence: CASSSSYEQYF. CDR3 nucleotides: TGTGCCAGCAGTTCGTCTTACGAGCAGTACTTC.

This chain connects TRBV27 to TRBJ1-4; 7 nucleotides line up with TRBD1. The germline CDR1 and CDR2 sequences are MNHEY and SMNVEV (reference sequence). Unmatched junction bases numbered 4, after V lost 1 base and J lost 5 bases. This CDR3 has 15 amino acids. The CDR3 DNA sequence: TGTGCCAGCAGTTTATTTATGACAGGGAATGAAAAACTGTTTTTT. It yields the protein CASSLFMTGNEKLFF.

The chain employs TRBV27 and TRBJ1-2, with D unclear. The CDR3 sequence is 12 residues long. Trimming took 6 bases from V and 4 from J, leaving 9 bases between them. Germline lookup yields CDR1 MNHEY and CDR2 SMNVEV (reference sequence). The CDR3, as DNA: TGTGCCAGCAGCAACAGTTCCTATGGCTACACCTTC. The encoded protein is CASSNSSYGYTF.

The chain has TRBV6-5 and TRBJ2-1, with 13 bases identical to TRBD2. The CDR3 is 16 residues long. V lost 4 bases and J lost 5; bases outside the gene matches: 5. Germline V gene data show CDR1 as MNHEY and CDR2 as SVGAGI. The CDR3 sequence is CASSLTSGGWDNEQFF. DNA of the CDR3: TGTGCCAGCAGTTTGACTAGCGGGGGGTGGGACAATGAGCAGTTCTTC.

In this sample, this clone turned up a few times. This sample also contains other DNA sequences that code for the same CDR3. The CDR3 region has the DNA TGTGCCAGTAGTCCCGGGACAGGGGGCTACGAGCAGTACTTC. Its translation is CASSPGTGGYEQYF. This chain connects TRBV19 to TRBJ2-7; 11 positions match TRBD1. J was trimmed by 3 bases and V by 5 bases; bases with no gene match: 3. CDR1 LNHDA and CDR2 SQIVND come from the germline V gene (reference sequence). The CDR3 sequence is 14 residues long.

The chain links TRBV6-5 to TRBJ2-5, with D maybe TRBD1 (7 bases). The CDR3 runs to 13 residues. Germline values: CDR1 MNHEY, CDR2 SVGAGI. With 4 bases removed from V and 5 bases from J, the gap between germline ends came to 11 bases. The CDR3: CASSWRGQETQYF. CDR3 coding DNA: TGTGCCAGCAGTTGGAGGGGGCAGGAGACCCAGTACTTC.

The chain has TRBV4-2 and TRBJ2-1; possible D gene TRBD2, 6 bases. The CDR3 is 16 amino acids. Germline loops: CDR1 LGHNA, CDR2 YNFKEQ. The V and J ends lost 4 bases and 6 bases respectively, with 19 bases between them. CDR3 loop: CASSPPSGYGFNEQFF. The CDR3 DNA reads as TGTGCCAGCAGCCCTCCGAGCGGGTACGGCTTCAATGAGCAGTTCTTC.

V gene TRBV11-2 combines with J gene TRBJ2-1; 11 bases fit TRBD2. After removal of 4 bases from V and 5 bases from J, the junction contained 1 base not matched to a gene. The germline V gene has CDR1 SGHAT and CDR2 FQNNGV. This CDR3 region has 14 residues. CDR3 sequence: CASSSSGGNNEQFF. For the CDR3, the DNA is TGTGCCAGCAGCTCTAGCGGGGGGAACAATGAGCAGTTCTTC.

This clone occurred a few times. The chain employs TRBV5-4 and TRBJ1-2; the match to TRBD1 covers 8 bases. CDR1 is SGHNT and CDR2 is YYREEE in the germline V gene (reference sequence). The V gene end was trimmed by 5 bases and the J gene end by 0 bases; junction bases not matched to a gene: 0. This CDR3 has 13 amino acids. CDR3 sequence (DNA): TGTGCCAGCAGGGACAGGGCTAACTATGGCTACACCTTC. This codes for CASRDRANYGYTF.

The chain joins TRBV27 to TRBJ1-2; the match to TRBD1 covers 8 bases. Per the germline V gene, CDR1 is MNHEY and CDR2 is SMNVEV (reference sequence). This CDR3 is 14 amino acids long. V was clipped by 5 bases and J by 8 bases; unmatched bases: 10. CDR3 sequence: CASSPRTGSDGYTF. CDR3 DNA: TGTGCCAGCAGTCCCCGGACAGGGAGTGACGGCTACACCTTC.